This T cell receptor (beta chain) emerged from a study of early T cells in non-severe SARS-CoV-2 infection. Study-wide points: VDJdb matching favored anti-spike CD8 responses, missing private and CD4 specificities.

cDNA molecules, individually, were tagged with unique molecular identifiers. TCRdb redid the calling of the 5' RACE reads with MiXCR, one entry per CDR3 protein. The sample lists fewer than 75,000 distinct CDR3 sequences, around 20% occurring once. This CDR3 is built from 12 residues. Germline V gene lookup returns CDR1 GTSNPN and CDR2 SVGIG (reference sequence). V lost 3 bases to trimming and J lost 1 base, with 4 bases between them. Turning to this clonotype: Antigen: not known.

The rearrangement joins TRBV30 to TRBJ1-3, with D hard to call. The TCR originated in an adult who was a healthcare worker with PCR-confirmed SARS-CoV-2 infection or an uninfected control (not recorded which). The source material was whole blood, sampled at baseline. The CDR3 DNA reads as TGTGCCTGGAGCAAGTCTGGAAACACCATATATTTT. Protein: CAWSKSGNTIYF.